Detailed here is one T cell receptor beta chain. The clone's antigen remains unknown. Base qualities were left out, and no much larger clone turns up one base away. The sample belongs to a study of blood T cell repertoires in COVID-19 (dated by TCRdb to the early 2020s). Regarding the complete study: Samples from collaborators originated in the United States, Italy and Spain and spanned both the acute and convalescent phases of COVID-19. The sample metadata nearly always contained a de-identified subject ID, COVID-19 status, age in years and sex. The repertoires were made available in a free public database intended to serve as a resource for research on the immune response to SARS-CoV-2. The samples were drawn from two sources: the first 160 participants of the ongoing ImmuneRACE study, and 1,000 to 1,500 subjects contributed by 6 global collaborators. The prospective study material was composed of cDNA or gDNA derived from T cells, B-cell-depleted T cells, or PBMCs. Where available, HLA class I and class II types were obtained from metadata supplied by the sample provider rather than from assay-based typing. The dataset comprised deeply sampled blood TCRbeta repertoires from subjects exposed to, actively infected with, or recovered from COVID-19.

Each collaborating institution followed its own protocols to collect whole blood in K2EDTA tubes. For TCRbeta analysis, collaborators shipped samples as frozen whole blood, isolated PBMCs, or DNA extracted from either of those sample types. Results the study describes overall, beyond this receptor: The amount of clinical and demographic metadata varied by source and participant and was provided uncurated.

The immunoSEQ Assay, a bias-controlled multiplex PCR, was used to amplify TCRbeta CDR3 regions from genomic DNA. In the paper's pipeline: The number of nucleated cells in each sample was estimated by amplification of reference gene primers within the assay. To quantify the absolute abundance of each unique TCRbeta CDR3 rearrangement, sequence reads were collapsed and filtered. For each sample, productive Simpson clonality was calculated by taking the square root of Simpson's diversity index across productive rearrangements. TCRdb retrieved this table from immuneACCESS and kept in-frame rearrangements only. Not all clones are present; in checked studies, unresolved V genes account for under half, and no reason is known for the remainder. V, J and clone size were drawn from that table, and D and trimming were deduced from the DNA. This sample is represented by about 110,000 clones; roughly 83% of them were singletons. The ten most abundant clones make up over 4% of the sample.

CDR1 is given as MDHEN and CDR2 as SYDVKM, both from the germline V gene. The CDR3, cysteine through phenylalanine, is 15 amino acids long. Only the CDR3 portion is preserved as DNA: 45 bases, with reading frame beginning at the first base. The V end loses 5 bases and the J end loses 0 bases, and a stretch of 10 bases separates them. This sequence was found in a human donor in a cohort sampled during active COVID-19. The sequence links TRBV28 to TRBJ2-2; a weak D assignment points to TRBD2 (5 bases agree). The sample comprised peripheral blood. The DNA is TGTGCCAGCAGTCGACTACGCACGAACACCGGGGAGCTGTTTTTT. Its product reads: CASSRLRTNTGELFF.